This T cell receptor beta chain was observed in a study of blood T cell repertoires in COVID-19. The table came from immunoSEQ multiplex PCR; TCRdb's copy has only in-frame clones and leaves some out. The repertoire holds almost 250,000 clones, 85% to 90% seen once, with 1.5% to 2% in the top ten. Cohort allocation depended upon clinical history that participants reported. Trimming at V came to 7 bases and at J to 5 bases, leaving 9 bases not matched to a gene. Germline CDR1 is MNHEY and CDR2 is SVGAGI. This CDR3 comprises 15 residues. Sequenced: PBMCs or T cells enriched from blood (not recorded which). The gene calls are TRBV6-5 and TRBJ2-3, with TRBD1 matching 10 bases. The sequence was obtained from a woman in her forties or fifties who had recovered from COVID-19. CDR3 in DNA: TGTGCCAGCACCGACAGGGACAGGGGACAAGATACGCAGTATTTT. Amino acid sequence: CASTDRDRGQDTQYF.